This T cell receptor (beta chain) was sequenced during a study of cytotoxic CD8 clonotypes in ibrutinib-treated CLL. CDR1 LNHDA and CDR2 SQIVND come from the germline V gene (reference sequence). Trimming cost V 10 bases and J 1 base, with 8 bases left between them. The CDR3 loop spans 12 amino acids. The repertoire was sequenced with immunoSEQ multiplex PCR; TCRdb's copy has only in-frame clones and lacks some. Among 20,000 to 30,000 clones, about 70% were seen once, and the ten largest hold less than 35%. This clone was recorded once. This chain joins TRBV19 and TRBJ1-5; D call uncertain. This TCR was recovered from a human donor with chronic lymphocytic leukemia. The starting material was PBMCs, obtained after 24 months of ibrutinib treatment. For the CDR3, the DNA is TGTGCCACTTCAGAGAGCAATCAGCCCCAGCATTTT. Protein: CATSESNQPQHF.